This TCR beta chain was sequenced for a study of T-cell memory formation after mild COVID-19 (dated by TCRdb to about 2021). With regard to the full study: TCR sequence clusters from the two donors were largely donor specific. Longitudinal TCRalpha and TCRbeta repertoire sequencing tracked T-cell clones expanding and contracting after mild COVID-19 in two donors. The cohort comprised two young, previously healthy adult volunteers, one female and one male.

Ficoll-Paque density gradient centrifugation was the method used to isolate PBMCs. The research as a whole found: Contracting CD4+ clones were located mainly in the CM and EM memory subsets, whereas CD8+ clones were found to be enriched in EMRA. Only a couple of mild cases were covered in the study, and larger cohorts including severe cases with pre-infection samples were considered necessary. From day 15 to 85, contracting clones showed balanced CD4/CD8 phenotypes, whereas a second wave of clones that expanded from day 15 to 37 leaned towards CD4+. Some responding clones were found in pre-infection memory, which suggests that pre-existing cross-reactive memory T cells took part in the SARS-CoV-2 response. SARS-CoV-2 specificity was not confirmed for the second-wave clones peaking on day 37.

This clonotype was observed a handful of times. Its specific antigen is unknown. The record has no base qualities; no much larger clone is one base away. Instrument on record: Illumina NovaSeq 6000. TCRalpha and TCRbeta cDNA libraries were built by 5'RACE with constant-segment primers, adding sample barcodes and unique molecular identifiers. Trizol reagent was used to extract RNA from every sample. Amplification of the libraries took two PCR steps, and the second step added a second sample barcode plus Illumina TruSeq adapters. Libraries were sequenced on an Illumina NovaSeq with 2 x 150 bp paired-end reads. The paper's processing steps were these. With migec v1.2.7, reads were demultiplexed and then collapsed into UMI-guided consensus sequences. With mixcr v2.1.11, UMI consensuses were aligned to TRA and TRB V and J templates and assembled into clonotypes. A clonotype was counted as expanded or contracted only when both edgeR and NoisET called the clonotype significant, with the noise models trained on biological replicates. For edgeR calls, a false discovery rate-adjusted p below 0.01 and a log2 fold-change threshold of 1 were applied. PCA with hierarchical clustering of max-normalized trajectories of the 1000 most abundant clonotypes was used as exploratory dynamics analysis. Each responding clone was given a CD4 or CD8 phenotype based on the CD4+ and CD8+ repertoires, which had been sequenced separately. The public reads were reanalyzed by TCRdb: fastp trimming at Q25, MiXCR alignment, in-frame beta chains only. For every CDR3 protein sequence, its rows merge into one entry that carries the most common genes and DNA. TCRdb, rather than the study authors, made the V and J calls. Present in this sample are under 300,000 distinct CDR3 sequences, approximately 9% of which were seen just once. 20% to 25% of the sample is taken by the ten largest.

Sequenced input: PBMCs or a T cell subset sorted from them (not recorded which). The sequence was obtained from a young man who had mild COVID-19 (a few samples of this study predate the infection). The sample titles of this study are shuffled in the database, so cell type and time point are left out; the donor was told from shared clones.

At the DNA level, the sequence is TGTGCCAGCAGCTCAGATGGGGGGGCAGATACGCAGTATTTT. Its protein is CASSSDGGADTQYF. The rearranged segments are TRBV9 and TRBJ2-3; 7 nucleotides in the junction match TRBD2. The germline V gene encodes CDR1 SGDLS and CDR2 YYNGEE. Including the terminal cysteine and phenylalanine, the CDR3 comprises 14 residues. The read is trimmed to its CDR3 DNA, 42 bases read in frame from base 1. V and J are trimmed by 4 bases and 4 bases, and the gene matches miss 6 bases of the junction.